This T cell receptor (beta chain) originates from a study of Ad26.COV2.S vaccination and SARS-CoV-2 variants. Study overall: Participants got Ad26.COV2.S intramuscularly, once or twice 56 days apart. The study, taken as a whole, reports: Total T cell responses, in the TCR breadth and depth analyses, may have been underestimated.

Germline CDR1 reads SGHTA; CDR2 reads FQGNSA. CDR3 size: 14 residues. The V segment lost 1 base and the J segment 6 bases; nucleotides outside the gene matches: 4. The treatment: roughly 20 received Ad26.COV2.S at low or high dose, single or two shots; roughly five received placebo; per-sample allocation not given. On day 63 after the first injection, vaccine and placebo recipients gave samples. TCRdb's table, derived via immunoSEQ multiplex PCR, lists solely in-frame clones and lacks some. The sample has some 370,000 clones; around 82% are singletons. Regarding this clone: Its cognate antigen is unknown.

The V and J genes are TRBV7-2 and TRBJ1-2; 8 bases match TRBD1. The sample here was peripheral blood, taken in a trial of Ad26.COV2.S vaccine versus placebo. The source is a person between 18 and 60 years old who received the Ad26.COV2.S COVID-19 vaccine or a placebo. The CDR3 sequence: CASSLGRGRNGYTF. DNA for the CDR3: TGTGCCAGCAGCTTAGGCAGGGGGCGAAATGGCTACACCTTC.